The 5 T cell receptor beta chains listed next were all sequenced from one sample in a study of identical twins. TCRdb fed the 5' RACE reads into MiXCR, producing one record per CDR3 protein. The profile covers 400,000 to 550,000 distinct CDR3 sequences, with roughly 26% appearing a single time and just under 3% taken by the ten largest. The same sample was also studied in work on T cells expressing NK-cell markers.

The material sequenced was CD4+ T cells sorted from blood. The receptors here all came from a woman aged 18-29 years in good health.

This clonotype was picked up one time. The chain has TRBV9 and TRBJ2-1; tentatively, D is TRBD2 (5 bases). V lost 4 bases to trimming and J lost 4 bases, with 15 bases between them. This CDR3 contains 15 residues. Germline V gene lookup returns CDR1 SGDLS and CDR2 YYNGEE. The chain's CDR3 is CASSSAVSEYNEQFF. DNA for the CDR3: TGTGCCAGCAGCTCTGCGGTTAGCGAGTACAATGAGCAGTTCTTC. Complete variable domain (other parts from reference TRBV9 and TRBJ2-1): DSGVTQTPKHLITATGQRVTLRCSPRSGDLSVYWYQQSLDQGLQFLIQYYNGEERAKGNILERFSAQQFPDLHSELNLSSLELGDSALYFCASSSAVSEYNEQFFGPGTRLTVL.

This clonotype was detected a few times. The chain is built from TRBV25-1 and TRBJ2-7; D may be TRBD1 or TRBD2 (5 bases each). Per germline, CDR1 MGHDK and CDR2 SYGVNS. The CDR3 extends over 11 amino acids. Trimming left V 6 bases short and J 6 bases short, with 9 bases between. CDR3 sequence (DNA): TGTGCCAGCAGCCGAGGGGTCGAGCAGTACTTC. This translates into CASSRGVEQYF.

There are many counts of this clonotype. V is TRBV20-1 and J is TRBJ1-1; D is perhaps TRBD1 (5 bases). CDR3 size: 11 residues. V was clipped by 3 bases and J by 5 bases, with 7 bases between them. Germline CDR1 is DFQATT and CDR2 is SNEGSKA (reference sequence). The CDR3 is CSARGGTEAFF. The CDR3 DNA reads TGCAGTGCTAGGGGGGGGACTGAAGCTTTCTTT.

This chain joins TRBV7-2 and TRBJ2-5; D is possibly TRBD2 (6 bases). Germline lookup yields CDR1 SGHTA and CDR2 FQGNSA. The CDR3 spans 13 residues. V was clipped by 5 bases and J by 2 bases, with 9 bases between them. The CDR3, as DNA: TGTGCCAGCAGCCTGACTAGGCAAGAGACCCAGTACTTC. It encodes CASSLTRQETQYF.

V and J are TRBV7-9 and TRBJ1-1; no definite D call. The CDR3 spans 14 residues. Germline values: CDR1 SEHNR, CDR2 FQNEAQ (reference sequence). Trimming stripped 4 bases from V and 4 bases from J, with 13 bases between. The CDR3 DNA is TGTGCCAGCAGCTACCCGAGAAGACTCACTGAAGCTTTCTTT. Its protein is CASSYPRRLTEAFF.